Following are 27 T cell receptor beta chains from one sample sequenced in a study of T cell repertoires in cytomegalovirus infection. Antigens of these TCRs are unknown. TCRdb re-derived calls from the reads in MiXCR, one entry per CDR3 protein. The sample holds about 130,000 distinct CDR3 sequences; 24% are singletons and the top ten take 30% to 35%. Sequencing was carried out using PBMCs, sequenced either directly or after in vitro stimulation (not recorded which). These receptors were taken from a human donor in good health (CMV status not recorded). Some clones in this sample may be carry-over from other donors' samples.

This chain links TRBV19 with TRBJ1-2; D is possibly TRBD1 (5 bases). Germline loops: CDR1 LNHDA, CDR2 SQIVND (reference sequence). V was pared by 3 bases and J by 4 bases, with 12 bases between. The CDR3 sequence is 14 residues long. Here the CDR3 DNA reads TGTGCCAGTAGTATCGACGGGGACCTCTATGGCTACACCTTC. Translating it yields CASSIDGDLYGYTF.

The rearrangement uses TRBV9 and TRBJ1-1; no firm D call. From germline, CDR1 is SGDLS and CDR2 YYNGEE. The CDR3 contains 16 residues. The V and J ends lost 0 bases and 1 base respectively, with 13 bases between them. The CDR3 DNA reads as TGTGCCAGCAGCGTAGGCGGATCGGCGAGGAACACTGAAGCTTTCTTT. Translating gives CASSVGGSARNTEAFF.

This clonotype was recorded at least ten times. The rearrangement joins TRBV7-2 to TRBJ2-4; the D is unclear. V was trimmed by 1 base and J by 0 bases, leaving 7 bases between them. Per the germline V gene, CDR1 is SGHTA and CDR2 is FQGNSA. The CDR3 extends over 15 amino acids. CDR3 DNA sequence: TGTGCCAGCAGCTTAGAGATAATAGCCAAAAACATTCAGTACTTC. Residues: CASSLEIIAKNIQYF.

The chain uses TRBV9 and TRBJ2-5, with D perhaps being TRBD1 or TRBD2 (5 bases each). The germline V and J ends were trimmed by 3 bases and 4 bases, with 7 bases remaining between them. Germline values: CDR1 SGDLS, CDR2 YYNGEE. This CDR3 contains 12 residues. DNA for the CDR3: TGTGCCAGCAGCGGGGGGAGAGAGACCCAGTACTTC. Amino acid sequence: CASSGGRETQYF.

The rearrangement joins TRBV12-3 or TRBV12-4 to TRBJ1-1, with no clear D. With 3 bases removed from V and 9 bases from J, the gap between germline ends came to 5 bases. This CDR3 has 10 amino acids. CDR3 residues: CASSLGKAFF. The CDR3 region has the DNA TGTGCCAGCAGTTTGGGAAAAGCTTTCTTT.

V and J are TRBV2 and TRBJ2-7, with unresolved D. This CDR3 spans 13 amino acids. The germline V gene encodes CDR1 SNHLY and CDR2 FYNNEI. V was pared by 7 bases and J by 1 base, with 11 bases between. The CDR3 sequence is CASTVSDSYEQYF. The DNA of the CDR3 is TGTGCCAGCACCGTATCAGATTCCTACGAGCAGTACTTC.

This chain connects TRBV11-2 to TRBJ2-3; tentative D call: TRBD2 (6 bases). This CDR3 comprises 14 residues. The V end was cut by 3 bases, the J end by 3 bases, with 10 bases between. Per the germline V gene, CDR1 is SGHAT and CDR2 is FQNNGV. The CDR3 DNA follows: TGTGCCAGCAGCTTCGCGGGGATGACAGATACGCAGTATTTT. This codes for CASSFAGMTDTQYF.

This chain links TRBV6-2 or TRBV6-3 with TRBJ2-3; unclear D gene. From germline, CDR1 is MNHEY and CDR2 SVGEGT. V lost 2 bases and J 5 bases, leaving 11 bases between the germline ends. The CDR3 is 14 residues long. CDR3 sequence: CASSYRATEDTQYF. CDR3 nucleotides: TGTGCCAGCAGTTACAGGGCTACCGAAGATACGCAGTATTTT.

The V gene is TRBV7-2, the J gene TRBJ2-7; 7 positions match TRBD2. Looked up from germline, CDR1 is SGHTA and CDR2 is FQGNSA. Germline trimming cut 5 bases from V and 3 bases from J; bases unmatched to any gene: 7. The CDR3 has 14 residues. The CDR3 spells CASSGGGGFYEQYF. CDR3 coding DNA: TGTGCCAGCAGCGGGGGGGGGGGTTTCTACGAGCAGTACTTC.

This chain joins TRBV19 and TRBJ1-5; D not resolved. CDR3 length: 13 amino acids. The V gene's germline CDR1 is LNHDA and CDR2 SQIVND (reference sequence). Trimming shortened V by 5 bases and J by 1 base, and 6 bases separated the two germline ends. CDR3 sequence: CASSPYSNQPQHF. In DNA form, the CDR3 reads TGTGCCAGTAGTCCGTACAGCAATCAGCCCCAGCATTTT.

The chain carries TRBV19 and TRBJ2-3, with D uncertain. Germline CDR1 is LNHDA and CDR2 is SQIVND (reference sequence). With 4 bases removed from V and 2 bases from J, the gap between germline ends came to 7 bases. This CDR3 comprises 13 residues. The CDR3 DNA is TGTGCCAGTAGTAGCCCGTTCACAGATACGCAGTATTTT. Its protein is CASSSPFTDTQYF.

The J gene is TRBJ1-1, the V gene TRBV29-1; possible D gene TRBD1, 6 bases. CDR1 and CDR2 from the germline V gene are SQVTM and ANQGSEA. The V and J ends lost 6 bases and 0 bases respectively, with 23 bases between them. This CDR3 spans 17 amino acids. As DNA, the CDR3 is TGCAGCGTGGCGATCCGGGCAGGGGTGCCTCTGAACACTGAAGCTTTCTTT. Protein: CSVAIRAGVPLNTEAFF.

The V call is TRBV7-2, the J call TRBJ2-2; TRBD2 matches 10 bases. J gave up 4 bases and V 5 bases, and 4 bases lay outside the gene matches. Germline V lookup: CDR1 SGHTA, CDR2 FQGNSA. The CDR3 consists of 15 residues. The CDR3 region has the DNA TGTGCCAGCAGCCCTGGACTAGCGGCCACCGGGGAGCTGTTTTTT. It encodes CASSPGLAATGELFF. Based on the CDR3 plus reference TRBV7-2 and TRBJ2-2, the full variable domain is GAGVSQSPSNKVTEKGKDVELRCDPISGHTALYWYRQSLGQGLEFLIYFQGNSAPDKSGLPSDRFSAERTGGSVSTLTIQRTQQEDSAVYLCASSPGLAATGELFFGEGSRLTVL.

This clonotype was counted a few times. The gene calls are TRBV6-5 and TRBJ2-4; no definite D call. The CDR3 sequence is 15 residues long. Germline loops: CDR1 MNHEY, CDR2 SVGAGI. V lost 2 bases and J lost 0, with 8 bases in between. The CDR3 is CASSYPKTAKNIQYF. CDR3 bases: TGTGCCAGCAGTTACCCCAAGACAGCCAAAAACATTCAGTACTTC.

The table lists this clonotype with many counts. This CDR3 is CASSYLRETSSGYEQYF. The CDR3, as DNA: TGTGCCAGCAGCTACCTGAGGGAGACTAGCTCGGGTTACGAGCAGTACTTC. The rearrangement links TRBV7-8 to TRBJ2-7, with 7 positions matching TRBD2. The junction had 16 bases not matched to a gene; V was cut back by 4 bases and J by 4 bases. Germline CDR1 is SGHVS and CDR2 is FQNEAQ. This CDR3 has 17 residues.

This clonotype was recorded many times. The chain employs TRBV7-2 and TRBJ2-3; D might be TRBD2 (6 bases). From germline, CDR1 is SGHTA and CDR2 FQGNSA. Trimming took 3 bases from V and 2 from J, leaving 12 bases between them. This CDR3 spans 15 amino acids. CDR3 sequence reads: CASSFGGAPTDTQYF. DNA for the CDR3: TGTGCCAGCAGCTTCGGAGGGGCCCCCACAGATACGCAGTATTTT. Variable domain in full (rest from reference TRBV7-2 and TRBJ2-3): GAGVSQSPSNKVTEKGKDVELRCDPISGHTALYWYRQSLGQGLEFLIYFQGNSAPDKSGLPSDRFSAERTGGSVSTLTIQRTQQEDSAVYLCASSFGGAPTDTQYFGPGTRLTVL.

This CDR3 reads CASSLEGSSTGYTF. CDR3 in DNA: TGTGCCAGCAGCTTAGAGGGCAGCTCTACGGGCTACACCTTC. V gene TRBV7-8 combines with J gene TRBJ1-2; the D is unclear. Trimming took off 1 base at V and 8 bases at J, with 14 bases between the two ends. The germline V gene encodes CDR1 SGHVS and CDR2 FQNEAQ. CDR3 size: 14 residues.

This clonotype was found a few times. The rearrangement uses TRBV6-1 and TRBJ2-1, with 10 bases matching TRBD2. Germline CDR1 is MNHNS and CDR2 is SASEGT. V shed 5 bases, J shed 5 bases, and the junction held 6 bases outside the gene matches. CDR3 length: 15 amino acids. The CDR3 is CASSNSGRTHNEQFF. In DNA form, the CDR3 reads TGTGCCAGCAGTAATAGCGGGAGGACTCACAATGAGCAGTTCTTC.

This clonotype was detected a few times. The rearrangement links TRBV27 to TRBJ1-6; D gene ambiguous. The CDR3 has 14 residues. V lost 2 bases and J 3 bases, leaving 5 bases between the germline ends. Germline CDR1 and CDR2: MNHEY and SMNVEV (reference sequence). The DNA of the CDR3 is TGTGCCAGCAGTTTAGACCGCTATAATTCACCCCTCCACTTT. It specifies CASSLDRYNSPLHF.

The rearrangement joins TRBV28 to TRBJ2-3; D possibly corresponds to TRBD1 (6 bases). CDR1 is MDHEN, CDR2 SYDVKM, per germline. CDR3 size: 18 residues. Trimming removed 1 base at V and 4 bases at J, with 21 bases between. The CDR3 DNA reads TGTGCCAGCAGTTTATCACCCTGGAAGGGGGTCTGGGCAGATACGCAGTATTTT. Translation gives CASSLSPWKGVWADTQYF.

CDR3 in DNA: TGTGCCTGGAGTGTTGTTGATGAGCAGTTCTTC. Its translation is CAWSVVDEQFF. This chain connects TRBV30 to TRBJ2-1; D gene unclear. The germline V and J ends were trimmed by 0 bases and 8 bases, with 5 bases remaining between them. The CDR3 has 11 residues. Germline CDR1 and CDR2: GTSNPN and SVGIG (reference sequence).

V gene TRBV4-1 combines with J gene TRBJ2-7; 11 positions match TRBD2. V shed 5 bases, J shed 2 bases, and the junction held 5 bases outside the gene matches. The germline gives CDR1 MGHRA, CDR2 YSYEKL. The CDR3 loop spans 15 amino acids. DNA of the CDR3: TGCGCCAGCAGCTACGGGACTAGCGGCACCTACGAGCAGTACTTC. Protein product: CASSYGTSGTYEQYF.

This clonotype was observed a few times. This rearrangement joins TRBV7-2 to TRBJ1-2; 8 nucleotides agree with TRBD1. There are 14 residues in the CDR3. Germline values: CDR1 SGHTA, CDR2 FQGNSA. J gave up 8 bases and V 2 bases, and 7 bases lay outside the gene matches. The CDR3 sequence: CASSLIQGVRGYTF. Written as DNA, the CDR3 is TGTGCCAGCAGCTTAATACAGGGGGTGAGGGGCTACACCTTC.

This clonotype was seen a few times. This chain connects TRBV6-2 or TRBV6-3 to TRBJ2-1; possible D gene TRBD2, 7 bases. Germline loops: CDR1 MNHEY, CDR2 SVGEGT. The CDR3 spans 12 residues. The germline V and J ends were trimmed by 2 bases and 14 bases, with 13 bases remaining between them. The CDR3 sequence: CASSYRGRAEFF. The CDR3 DNA sequence: TGTGCCAGCAGTTACAGGGGGAGGGCAGAGTTCTTC.

V is TRBV6-6 and J is TRBJ2-1; possibly TRBD1 or TRBD2 for D (6 bases each). CDR1 MNHNY and CDR2 SVGAGI come from the germline V gene (reference sequence). Trimming cost V 2 bases and J 2 bases, with 22 bases left between them. CDR3 size: 19 residues. CDR3 in DNA: TGTGCCAGCAGTTACAGGCTGGCGGGGACGAGGGGGGCCTACAATGAGCAGTTCTTC. Its protein product is CASSYRLAGTRGAYNEQFF.

At least ten counts were recorded for this clonotype. V is TRBV7-2 and J is TRBJ1-5; D is perhaps TRBD1 (5 bases). CDR3 length: 15 amino acids. V was clipped by 1 base and J by 2 bases, with 9 bases between them. CDR1 SGHTA and CDR2 FQGNSA come from the germline V gene. The CDR3 sequence: CASSLDGGGNQPQHF. The CDR3 DNA sequence: TGTGCCAGCAGCTTAGACGGGGGGGGCAATCAGCCCCAGCATTTT.

V is TRBV2 and J is TRBJ2-7, with 9 bases that match TRBD1. J was trimmed by 5 bases and V by 9 bases; bases with no gene match: 2. This CDR3 spans 11 amino acids. From germline, CDR1 is SNHLY and CDR2 FYNNEI. CDR3 bases: TGTGCCAGGGGGACAGGGAACGAGCAGTACTTC. This gives the protein CARGTGNEQYF.